This TCR beta chain emerged from a study of cytomegalovirus exposure and HLA in healthy donors. Study results and caveats: Productive status was seen about 90% or about 30% of the time for most TCR beta V segments in an earlier analysis. Listed as cytomegalovirus-associated were approximately 160 TCR beta chains.

For this clone: No antigen is known for it.

V was clipped by 7 bases and J by 4 bases; unmatched bases: 9. Per the germline V gene, CDR1 is SQVTM and CDR2 is ANQGSEA. CDR3 length equals 13 residues. Primers for the PCR totalled 60 Vbeta and 13 Jbeta. In the authors' methods: In a later analysis, 70 million to 80 million unique TCR beta chains included roughly 11 million shared by two or more donors. Measured with immunoSEQ multiplex PCR; TCRdb has only the in-frame clones, and not every one. The D gene and trimming were derived from the DNA, and the V and J assignments and clone size from that table. The sample includes tens of thousands of clones, 82% of them seen just once.

The clonotype was recovered from a man aged 50 to 60 in good health and CMV-seronegative. The material sequenced was PBMCs. The chain carries TRBV29-1 and TRBJ1-1; TRBD1 aligns across 7 bases. DNA of the CDR3: TGCAGCGCCCCAGGGGGGAGCGGCACTGAAGCTTTCTTT. Protein product: CSAPGGSGTEAFF.